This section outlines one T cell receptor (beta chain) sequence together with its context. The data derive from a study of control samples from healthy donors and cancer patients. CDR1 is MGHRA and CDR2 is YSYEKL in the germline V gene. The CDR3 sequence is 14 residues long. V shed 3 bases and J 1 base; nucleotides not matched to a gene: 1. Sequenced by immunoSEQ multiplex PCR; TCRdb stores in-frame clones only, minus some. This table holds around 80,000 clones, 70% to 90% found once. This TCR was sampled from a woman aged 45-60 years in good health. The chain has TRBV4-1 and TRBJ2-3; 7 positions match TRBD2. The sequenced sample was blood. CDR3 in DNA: TGCGCCAGCAGCCACACTAGCGGCACAGATACGCAGTATTTT. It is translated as CASSHTSGTDTQYF.